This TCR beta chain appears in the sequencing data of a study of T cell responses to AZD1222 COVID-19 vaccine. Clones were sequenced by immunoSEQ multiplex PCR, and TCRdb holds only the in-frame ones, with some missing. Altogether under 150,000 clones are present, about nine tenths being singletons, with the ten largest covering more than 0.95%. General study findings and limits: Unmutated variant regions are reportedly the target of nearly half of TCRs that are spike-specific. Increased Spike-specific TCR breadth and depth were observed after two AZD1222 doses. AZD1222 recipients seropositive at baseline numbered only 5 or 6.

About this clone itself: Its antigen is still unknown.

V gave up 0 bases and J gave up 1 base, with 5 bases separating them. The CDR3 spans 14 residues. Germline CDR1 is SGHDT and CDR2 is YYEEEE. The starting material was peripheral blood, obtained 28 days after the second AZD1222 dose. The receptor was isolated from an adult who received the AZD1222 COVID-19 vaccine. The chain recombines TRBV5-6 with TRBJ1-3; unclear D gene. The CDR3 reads CASSLGNSGNTIYF. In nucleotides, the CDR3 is TGTGCCAGCAGCTTGGGGAATTCTGGAAACACCATATATTTT.